The 20 T cell receptor beta chains presented below share a single source sample, sequenced in a study of T cells in Graves' hyperthyroidism and ophthalmopathy. RNA transcripts were the template for amplifying TCR beta CDR3 regions. The TCR CDR3 was amplified in a first-round RT-PCR using the HTBI primer set. MiXCR, applied by TCRdb to the multiplex PCR reads, yields one record per CDR3 protein. Of roughly 530,000 distinct CDR3 sequences in the sample, roughly 15% were seen once. Sequenced: blood. The receptors stem from a woman aged 18-29 years with Graves' ophthalmopathy.

This clonotype has at least ten counts. The gene calls are TRBV7-2 and TRBJ1-1, with D perhaps TRBD1 (6 bases). Germline values: CDR1 SGHTA, CDR2 FQGNSA. This CDR3 has 14 residues. Between the trimmed V and J ends, which lost 5 bases and 5 bases, there was a span of 15 bases. CDR3 protein: CASSQDQGLTEAFF. DNA for the CDR3: TGTGCCAGCAGCCAAGATCAGGGGCTTACTGAAGCTTTCTTT.

The table lists this clonotype with many counts. The chain combines TRBV6-6 with TRBJ2-3; D perhaps matches TRBD1 (7 bases). The germline gives CDR1 MNHNY, CDR2 SVGAGI (reference sequence). The V end lost 2 bases, the J end lost 6 bases, and 18 bases lay between the germline ends. The CDR3 length is 16 residues. The CDR3 DNA reads as TGTGCCAGCAGTTACGGAGGGGGGCTACAGGGGGATACGCAGTATTTT. This sequence encodes CASSYGGGLQGDTQYF.

This clonotype was observed at least ten times. The rearrangement links TRBV6-4 to TRBJ2-2; TRBD2 matches 7 bases. The CDR3 is 16 amino acids. The V and J ends lost 3 bases and 4 bases, in that order; junction bases with no gene match: 8. Looked up from germline, CDR1 is MRHNA and CDR2 is SNTAGT. This chain's CDR3 is CASSDMAGAGTGELFF. In DNA, the CDR3 is TGTGCCAGCAGTGATATGGCGGGAGCCGGCACCGGGGAGCTGTTTTTT.

The chain carries TRBV6-2 or TRBV6-3 and TRBJ2-1; possibly TRBD1 for D (5 bases). The CDR3 contains 16 residues. Trimming shortened V by 2 bases and J by 4 bases, and 15 bases separated the two germline ends. The germline CDR1 and CDR2 sequences are MNHEY and SVGEGT. The CDR3 spells CASSYRLGREYNEQFF. DNA for the CDR3: TGTGCCAGCAGTTACAGGCTGGGGCGCGAGTACAATGAGCAGTTCTTC.

The genes are TRBV6-1 and TRBJ1-4; no firm D call. CDR3 size: 13 residues. Germline lookup yields CDR1 MNHNS and CDR2 SASEGT. The V and J ends lost 7 bases and 7 bases respectively, with 13 bases between them. CDR3 sequence: CASTYLEGEKLFF. The CDR3 bases are TGTGCCAGCACCTACCTAGAAGGTGAAAAACTGTTTTTT.

This clonotype appeared a few times. The V call is TRBV28, the J call TRBJ2-7; weak D call: TRBD1 (7 bases). The CDR3 contains 14 residues. Trimming removed 4 bases from V and 4 bases from J, with 14 bases in between. CDR1 and CDR2 (germline): MDHEN, SYDVKM. The CDR3: CASSSRTGGYEQYF. The CDR3 DNA reads as TGTGCCAGCAGTTCTCGGACAGGAGGGTACGAGCAGTACTTC.

This clonotype was observed a few times. The V call is TRBV5-1, the J call TRBJ2-7, with TRBD1 matching over 7 bases. This CDR3 has 13 amino acids. V shed 3 bases and J 3 bases; nucleotides not matched to a gene: 3. Germline V gives CDR1 SGHRS, CDR2 YFSETQ. The CDR3: CASSSRGLYEQYF. CDR3 nucleotide sequence: TGCGCCAGCAGCTCGAGGGGGCTCTACGAGCAGTACTTC.

The V call is TRBV7-9, the J call TRBJ1-1; D is unclear. Germline V gene lookup returns CDR1 SEHNR and CDR2 FQNEAQ (reference sequence). This CDR3 is built from 13 residues. The germline V and J ends were trimmed by 1 base and 7 bases, with 10 bases remaining between them. CDR3 in amino acids: CASSLERLSEAFF. The CDR3 bases are TGTGCCAGCAGCTTAGAACGGCTGAGTGAAGCTTTCTTT.

Concerning this clonotype itself: The junction differs from germline at one of its ends, possibly a read error. In DNA form, the CDR3 reads TGTGCCAGCAGCTACTCGCGGATCCAAGAGACCCAGTACTTC. Translating it yields CASSYSRIQETQYF. The chain recombines TRBV6-2 or TRBV6-3 with TRBJ2-5; D is uncertain. Germline CDR1 and CDR2: MNHEY and SVGEGT. The CDR3 runs to 14 residues.

This clonotype was seen ten or more times. V and J are TRBV11-2 and TRBJ1-1; maybe TRBD1 (5 bases). The CDR3 runs 15 residues. Looked up from germline, CDR1 is SGHAT and CDR2 is FQNNGV. Trimming took off 1 base at V and 5 bases at J, with 14 bases between the two ends. The CDR3 nucleotides read TGTGCCAGCAGCTTAGGGGCAGGGAGGAAGACTGAAGCTTTCTTT. Its translation: CASSLGAGRKTEAFF.

Many counts were recorded for this clonotype. DNA for the CDR3: TGTGCCAGCAGCGAGACGACGGCATCAGGGGAGCAGTACTTC. Encoded protein: CASSETTASGEQYF. The genes are TRBV7-9 and TRBJ2-7; D is possibly TRBD1 (5 bases). Germline lookup yields CDR1 SEHNR and CDR2 FQNEAQ (reference sequence). This CDR3 region has 14 residues. Between the trimmed V and J ends, which lost 5 bases and 7 bases, there was a span of 18 bases.

This clonotype was counted at least ten times. The chain couples TRBV7-2 to TRBJ2-5; the D is unclear. CDR1 is SGHTA, CDR2 FQGNSA, per germline. Trimming cost V 1 base and J 0 bases, with 3 bases left between them. The CDR3 runs 13 residues. The CDR3 loop reads CASSLGDQETQYF. The CDR3 DNA follows: TGTGCCAGCAGCTTAGGGGACCAAGAGACCCAGTACTTC.

This clonotype came up once. J is TRBJ2-5 and V is TRBV6-2 or TRBV6-3; 11 positions agree with TRBD1. The V gene end was trimmed by 7 bases and the J gene end by 3 bases; junction bases not matched to a gene: 7. Germline-derived CDR1 and CDR2 are MNHEY and SVGEGT. This CDR3 has 15 amino acids. The CDR3 protein is CASKSGTGGKETQYF. The CDR3 bases are TGTGCCAGCAAATCCGGGACAGGGGGTAAAGAGACCCAGTACTTC.

This clonotype was counted many times. The chain employs TRBV7-8 and TRBJ2-5; D is unclear. The CDR3 runs 14 residues. The ends were cut back, 5 bases at V and 1 base at J, with 11 bases in the middle. The germline V gene encodes CDR1 SGHVS and CDR2 FQNEAQ. Here the CDR3 reads CASSRRGLQETQYF. CDR3 nucleotides: TGTGCCAGCAGCCGTCGAGGCCTCCAAGAGACCCAGTACTTC.

This clonotype was seen a handful of times. This chain links TRBV10-3 with TRBJ2-7; no clear D. Trimming pared 6 bases from V and 5 bases from J, leaving 17 bases between. This CDR3 region has 14 residues. The V gene's germline CDR1 is ENHRY and CDR2 SYGVKD. The CDR3 reads CAIRGYNSPDEQYF. CDR3 nucleotide sequence: TGTGCCATCAGGGGGTACAATAGCCCTGACGAGCAGTACTTC.

This clonotype was counted only a few times. The J gene is TRBJ2-3, the V gene TRBV19; 9 positions match TRBD2. This CDR3 comprises 16 residues. Trimming at V came to 5 bases and at J to 6 bases, leaving 12 bases not matched to a gene. Germline V lookup: CDR1 LNHDA, CDR2 SQIVND (reference sequence). The CDR3 region has the DNA TGTGCCAGTAGTCCCCTTGTGGCTAGCGGGACGGATACGCAGTATTTT. It is translated as CASSPLVASGTDTQYF.

This clonotype was picked up many times. The chain carries TRBV28 and TRBJ2-1; 11 positions match TRBD2. The CDR3 length is 19 residues. Germline lookup yields CDR1 MDHEN and CDR2 SYDVKM. Unmatched junction bases numbered 18, after V lost 3 bases and J lost 8 bases. The CDR3 coding sequence is TGTGCCAGCAGTTTTACCCTAGCGGGAGGCCACCGACCGTCGGATGAGCAGTTCTTC. This gives the protein CASSFTLAGGHRPSDEQFF.

This clonotype has a handful of counts. The rearrangement uses TRBV3-1 and TRBJ2-1, with 9 nucleotides matching TRBD1. CDR1 is LGHDT, CDR2 YNNKEL, per germline (reference sequence). The CDR3 has 15 amino acids. Trimming removed 5 bases from V and 0 bases from J; junction bases left unmatched: 2. This CDR3 reads CASSGQGFSYNEQFF. CDR3 nucleotides: TGTGCCAGCAGCGGACAGGGGTTCTCCTACAATGAGCAGTTCTTC.

The V gene is TRBV7-9, the J gene TRBJ1-2; D is ambiguous. V was trimmed by 5 bases and J by 3 bases, leaving 16 bases between them. The CDR3 spans 15 residues. Germline CDR1 reads SEHNR; CDR2 reads FQNEAQ (reference sequence). CDR3 sequence reads: CASSPPRGYDYGYTF. The CDR3 DNA follows: TGTGCCAGCAGCCCGCCGCGGGGATATGACTATGGCTACACCTTC.

The J gene is TRBJ2-3, the V gene TRBV11-3; 8 bases fit TRBD2. V was pared by 5 bases and J by 2 bases, with 6 bases of the junction left unmatched. This CDR3 region has 15 residues. The V gene's germline CDR1 is SGHNT and CDR2 YENEEA. CDR3 coding DNA: TGTGCCAGCAGCCCAGCGGGGGCTTCCACAGATACGCAGTATTTT. Its translation: CASSPAGASTDTQYF. Full variable domain (remainder filled in from reference TRBV11-3 and TRBJ2-3): EAGVVQSPRYKIIEKKQPVAFWCNPISGHNTLYWYLQNLGQGPELLIRYENEEAVDDSQLPKDRFSAERLKGVDSTLKIQPAELGDSAVYLCASSPAGASTDTQYFGPGTRLTVL.